This T cell receptor (beta chain) was captured by sequencing in a study of T cell responses to AZD1222 COVID-19 vaccine. Findings and caveats of the study: Among vaccine-associated CD4 TCRs, coverage spanned spike, with dominance at 160-218 and 743-854.

TCRdb's copy holds only in-frame clones and misses some; the assay was immunoSEQ multiplex PCR. This table has about 150,000 clones, around 90% appearing once. About this clone itself: No antigen is known for it.

Germline V CDR1 and CDR2: MNHEY, SMNVEV (reference sequence). V was pared by 6 bases and J by 4 bases, with 12 bases between. The CDR3 consists of 13 residues. The V call is TRBV27, the J call TRBJ1-2; a weak D match, TRBD1 (5 bases). This TCR was sampled from an adult who received the AZD1222 COVID-19 vaccine. The sequencing here drew on peripheral blood, taken 28 days after the second AZD1222 dose. The CDR3 region has the DNA TGTGCCAGCAGCTTAGACAGCTTCTATGGCTACACCTTC. This codes for CASSLDSFYGYTF.